This TCR beta chain was sequenced for a study of T cells expressing NK-cell markers. Study summary: It was sorted CD3+CD56-NKG2C+, CD3+CD56+NKG2C- and CD3+CD56+NKG2C+ T cells that provided the TCR beta repertoires. Most of the eight sequenced donors were HCMV-seropositive; one was seronegative.

In the case of this clonotype: Its antigen is currently unknown.

Study findings and constraints: Dominant NKG2C+ clonotypes made up roughly 1.0-8% of CD8+ T cells in a handful of donors. Whether expanded NKG2C+ T cell clones recognized HCMV stayed uncertain.

For each CDR3 protein, TCRdb gives one entry from its re-call of the 5' RACE reads, without DNA. The table for this sample gives a few hundred thousand distinct CDR3 sequences. The germline CDR1 and CDR2 sequences are MGHRA and YSYEKL. This CDR3 spans 13 amino acids. The V gene is TRBV4-1, the J gene TRBJ1-2. The receptor was derived from a man between 18 and 29 years old in good health. Sequencing used blood T cells: a sorted CD56 or NKG2C T cell subset, CD4+ or CD8+ T cells, or bulk PBMC T cells (not recorded which). The CDR3 loop reads CASSRGKDYGYTF.